Listed below are T cell receptor beta chains from one sample, sequenced in a study of PD-1 blockade in mismatch repair-deficient tumors. Generated by immunoSEQ multiplex PCR, the TCRdb table keeps only in-frame clones and is missing some. This sample has some 15,000 clones, with 85% to 90% found just once. These TCRs' antigens remain unknown. Sequencing used cells cultured in vitro, obtained from a patient treated with pembrolizumab. The receptors were gathered from an adult with mismatch repair-deficient cancer. Both conserved end residues are part of each CDR3. D genes are given only for firm matches. Some rows have no size entry. The others give once, few or many, or a class for an expanded clone.

TRBV5-4	TRBJ1-1	medium-sized	.	TGTGCCAGCAGCCTTGATTGGGGGTCTAACACTGAAGCTTTCTTT	CASSLDWGSNTEAFF
TRBV6-6	TRBJ1-5	.	.	TGTGCCAGCAGCACCCCGGGAAATAATCAGCCCCAGCATTTT	CASSTPGNNQPQHF
TRBV27	TRBJ2-1	.	.	TGTGCCAGCAGTTTATCGCACCGCAATGAGCAGTTCTTC	CASSLSHRNEQFF
TRBV7-8	TRBJ2-7	few	TRBD2	TGTGCCAGCAGCTTGACAAGCGGGAGTAGCTCCTACGAGCAGTACTTC	CASSLTSGSSSYEQYF
TRBV11-2	TRBJ2-1	.	.	TGTGCCAGCAGCTTAGGGGTAGCCGCTCAACAACACCAGTTCTTC	CASSLGVAAQQHQFF
TRBV19	TRBJ1-1	.	.	TGTGCCAGTAGTCTGGGGACGGTGAACACTGAAGCTTTCTTT	CASSLGTVNTEAFF
TRBV2	TRBJ2-7	few	.	TGTGCCAGCAGTGTAAGGGGATCAGAGCAGTACTTC	CASSVRGSEQYF
TRBV6-5	TRBJ2-3	.	.	TGTGCCAGCAGTTCCTCATTACTCTTCACAGATACGCAGTATTTT	CASSSSLLFTDTQYF
TRBV28	TRBJ2-7	once	TRBD1	TGTGCCAGCAGTTTATTGGGGACAGGGACCAACGAGCAGTACTTC	CASSLLGTGTNEQYF
TRBV4-2	TRBJ1-1	once	.	TGTGCCAGCAGCCTTGATTGGGGGTCTAACACTGAAGCTTTCTTT	CASSLDWGSNTEAFF
TRBV5-6	TRBJ2-1	.	TRBD2	TGTGCCAGCAGCTTGTTAGCGGGAGGTATTTACAATGAGCAGTTCTTC	CASSLLAGGIYNEQFF
TRBV5-1	TRBJ2-1	once	.	TGCGCCAGCAGCTTGGTGTTGTCGGGTAGGGATGAGCAGTTCTTC	CASSLVLSGRDEQFF
TRBV27	TRBJ1-5	.	.	TGTGCCAGCAGTTTATTTAGAGATCAGCCCCAGCATTTT	CASSLFRDQPQHF
TRBV7-7	TRBJ2-5	.	.	TGTGCTAGCAGCGGAGGTGGGAGAGAAGAGACCCAGTACTTC	CASSGGGREETQYF
TRBV4-2	TRBJ2-4	.	.	TGTGCCAGCAGCCAAGATGCCCGGGTCGCGGAAAACATTCAGTACTTC	CASSQDARVAENIQYF
TRBV7-9	TRBJ1-5	.	TRBD1	TGTGCCAGCAGCTTATCCTACAGGGGGCTGGGTCAGCCCCAGCATTTT	CASSLSYRGLGQPQHF
TRBV7-9	TRBJ2-7	few	.	TGTGCCAGCAGCTTCATCGACGAGCAGTACTTC	CASSFIDEQYF
TRBV28	TRBJ1-1	.	TRBD1	TGTGCCAGCAGATCAGGGGGGACTGAAGCTTTCTTT	CASRSGGTEAFF
TRBV2	TRBJ1-2	few	.	TGTGCCAGCAGTGCTTTGCAGGGACCAGCGGGCAAAGGCTACACCTTC	CASSALQGPAGKGYTF
TRBV5-1	TRBJ2-6	.	TRBD1	TGCGCCAGCAGCAGGCGACAGGGTCTAATCTCTGGGGCCAACGTCCTGACTTTC	CASSRRQGLISGANVLTF
TRBV4-2	TRBJ1-1	.	.	TGTGCCAGCAGCCAGGATAATCTGAACACTGAAGCTTTCTTT	CASSQDNLNTEAFF
TRBV5-1	TRBJ1-4	.	.	TGCGCCAGCAGCTTGGTTGGGGCGCAGACTATTGCCCGGGAAAAACTGTTTTTT	CASSLVGAQTIAREKLFF
TRBV18	TRBJ2-3	.	.	TGTGCCAGCTCACCACCCGGTCAGGGAGTATCGAATACGCAGTATTTT	CASSPPGQGVSNTQYF
TRBV5-4	TRBJ2-5	.	.	TGTGCCAGCAGCCGCGGTTCTAGCGTCCAAGAGACCCAGTACTTC	CASSRGSSVQETQYF
TRBV5-8	TRBJ2-7	.	TRBD1	TGTGCCAGCAGCTTGGTTAGAGGGACAGGGGTTATCTACGAGCAGTACTTC	CASSLVRGTGVIYEQYF
TRBV5-6	TRBJ2-7	.	TRBD1	TGTGCCAGCAGCCCCCCGGACAGGCCCAGCCGGGTTTTC	CASSPPDRPSRVF
TRBV7-9	TRBJ2-5	once	.	TGTGCCAGCAGCCCCCCAGGGATGGAGACCCAGTACTTC	CASSPPGMETQYF
TRBV5-1	TRBJ2-1	.	TRBD2	TGCGCCAGCAGCTCAGGGACTAGCGGAAGAGGTGGTGAGCAGTTCTTC	CASSSGTSGRGGEQFF
TRBV5-1	TRBJ1-3	.	TRBD1	TGCGCCAGCAGCCCCAGGACAGGGGGAAACACCATATATTTT	CASSPRTGGNTIYF
TRBV10-2	TRBJ2-1	.	.	TGCGCCAGCAGTGATTTTCGGCCCTACTGGTCCTACAATGAGCAGTTCTTC	CASSDFRPYWSYNEQFF
TRBV2	TRBJ1-4	.	TRBD1	TGTGCCAGCAGGGTCGACAGGGTTGGTGAAAAACTGTTTTTT	CASRVDRVGEKLFF
TRBV28	TRBJ1-3	.	TRBD1	TGTGCCAGCAGTTTGGATACAGGGGCTGGAAACACCATATATTTT	CASSLDTGAGNTIYF
TRBV7-9	TRBJ2-6	.	TRBD1	TGTGCCAGCAGCCCACCCCGACAGGGGGCTTTGTCTGGGGCCAACGTCCTGACTTTC	CASSPPRQGALSGANVLTF
TRBV7-8	TRBJ2-3	.	.	TGTGCCAGCAGCTTAACGCAGGGGTTAGATACGCAGTATTTT	CASSLTQGLDTQYF
TRBV5-1	TRBJ2-1	.	.	TGCGCCAGCAGCTTGGGATCCAGCTCTCATGAGCAGTTCTTC	CASSLGSSSHEQFF
TRBV7-9	TRBJ2-1	.	.	TGTGCCAGCAGGCTAGCGAGCTCCTACAATGAGCAGTTCTTC	CASRLASSYNEQFF
TRBV7-9	TRBJ2-7	.	TRBD1	TGTGCCAGCAGCTTCGGGACAGGGTTTAACACCTACGAGCAGTACTTC	CASSFGTGFNTYEQYF
TRBV9	TRBJ1-2	.	TRBD1	TGTGCCAGCAGCGTAGATCGGACAGGGTTCGGCTACACCTTC	CASSVDRTGFGYTF
TRBV18	TRBJ1-3	.	.	TGTGCCAGCTCACCACGCAGGGGAGGTGGAAACACCATATATTTT	CASSPRRGGGNTIYF
TRBV6-6	TRBJ2-1	.	TRBD1	TGTGCCAGCAGTTACGACAGGGGCCCCTACAATGAGCAGTTCTTC	CASSYDRGPYNEQFF
TRBV6-6	TRBJ1-2	once	.	TGTGCCAGCAGTTATCAGGGTCCCCACTATGGCTACACCTTC	CASSYQGPHYGYTF
TRBV5-1	TRBJ2-3	few	TRBD1	TGCGCCAGCAGCCCGCGACAGGGCGGTGGGACAGATACGCAGTATTTT	CASSPRQGGGTDTQYF
TRBV9	TRBJ2-5	.	TRBD1	TGTGCCAGCAGCGTAGCTGCGGACAGGGCCCAAGAGACCCAGTACTTC	CASSVAADRAQETQYF
TRBV2	TRBJ2-7	.	TRBD2	TGTGCCAGCAGTGAACTTCTAGCGGGAACAGGGAATGCGTACGAGCAGTACTTC	CASSELLAGTGNAYEQYF
TRBV6-5	TRBJ2-6	.	.	TGTGCCAGCAACAGGGCAAGGGGTGGGGCCAACGTCCTGACTTTC	CASNRARGGANVLTF
TRBV4-2	TRBJ2-1	.	.	TGTGCCAGCAGCCAAGAAGGGCGGGTCTACAATGAGCAGTTCTTC	CASSQEGRVYNEQFF
TRBV5-1	TRBJ2-1	.	.	TGCGCCAGCAGCTTGGCCGGGCGGGGACCGAATGAGCAGTTCTTC	CASSLAGRGPNEQFF
TRBV4-1	TRBJ2-5	.	.	TGCGCCAGCAGCCAAGAGTTGGGCGGTCTAGGCCCCAGAGAGACCCAGTACTTC	CASSQELGGLGPRETQYF
TRBV18	TRBJ1-2	few	.	TGTGCCAGCTCACCTGGGGAAGGCTACACCTTC	CASSPGEGYTF
TRBV29-1	TRBJ2-3	.	TRBD2	TGCAGCGTTGAACCACGCGGAGAGGGAGGGACAGATACGCAGTATTTT	CSVEPRGEGGTDTQYF
TRBV6-1	TRBJ1-3	once	TRBD1	TGTGCCAGCGGCCAGCTAAGGACAGGGAACACCATATATTTT	CASGQLRTGNTIYF